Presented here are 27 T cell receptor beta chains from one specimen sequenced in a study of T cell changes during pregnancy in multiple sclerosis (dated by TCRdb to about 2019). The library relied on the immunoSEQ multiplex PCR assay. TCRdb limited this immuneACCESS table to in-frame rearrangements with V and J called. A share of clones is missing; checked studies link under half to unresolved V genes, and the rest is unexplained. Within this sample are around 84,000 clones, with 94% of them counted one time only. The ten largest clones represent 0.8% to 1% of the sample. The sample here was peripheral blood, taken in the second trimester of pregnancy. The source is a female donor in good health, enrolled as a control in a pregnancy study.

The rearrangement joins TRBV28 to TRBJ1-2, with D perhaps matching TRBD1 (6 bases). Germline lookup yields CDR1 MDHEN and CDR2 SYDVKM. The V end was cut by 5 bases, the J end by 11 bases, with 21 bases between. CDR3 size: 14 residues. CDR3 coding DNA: TGTGCCAGCAGTGGGGGCCCCTCACTATTCGGGTACACCTTC. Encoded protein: CASSGGPSLFGYTF.

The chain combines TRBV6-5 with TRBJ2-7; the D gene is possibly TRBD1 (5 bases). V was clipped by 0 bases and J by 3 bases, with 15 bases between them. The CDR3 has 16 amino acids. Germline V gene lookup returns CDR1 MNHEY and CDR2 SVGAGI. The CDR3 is CASSYSQGRIIYEQYF. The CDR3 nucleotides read TGTGCCAGCAGTTACTCCCAGGGCCGGATCATCTACGAGCAGTACTTC.

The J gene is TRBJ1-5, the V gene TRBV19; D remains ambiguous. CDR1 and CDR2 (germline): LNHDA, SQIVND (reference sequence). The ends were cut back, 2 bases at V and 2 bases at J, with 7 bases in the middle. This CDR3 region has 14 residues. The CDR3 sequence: CASSIPYRNQPQHF. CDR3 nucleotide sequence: TGTGCCAGTAGTATACCGTATCGCAATCAGCCCCAGCATTTT.

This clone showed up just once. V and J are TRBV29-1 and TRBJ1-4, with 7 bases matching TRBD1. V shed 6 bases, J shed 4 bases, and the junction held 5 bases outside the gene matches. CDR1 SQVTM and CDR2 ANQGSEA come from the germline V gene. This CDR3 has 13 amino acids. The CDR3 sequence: CSVPGQINEKLFF. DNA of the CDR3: TGCAGCGTCCCGGGACAGATTAATGAAAAACTGTTTTTT.

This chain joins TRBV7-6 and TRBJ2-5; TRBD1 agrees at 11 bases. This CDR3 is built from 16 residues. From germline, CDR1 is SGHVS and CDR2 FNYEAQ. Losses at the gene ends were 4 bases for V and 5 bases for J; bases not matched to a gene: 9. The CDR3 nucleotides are TGTGCCAGCAGCTCATTGTGGACAGGGGGCGGGGAGACCCAGTACTTC. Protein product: CASSSLWTGGGETQYF.

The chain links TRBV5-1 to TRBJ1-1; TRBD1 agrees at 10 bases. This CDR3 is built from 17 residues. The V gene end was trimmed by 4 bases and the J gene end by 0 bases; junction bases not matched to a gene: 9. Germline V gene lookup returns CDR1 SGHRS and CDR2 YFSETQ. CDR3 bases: TGCGCCAGCAGCCAGGGGGGGACAGGGGATATGAACACTGAAGCTTTCTTT. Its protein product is CASSQGGTGDMNTEAFF.

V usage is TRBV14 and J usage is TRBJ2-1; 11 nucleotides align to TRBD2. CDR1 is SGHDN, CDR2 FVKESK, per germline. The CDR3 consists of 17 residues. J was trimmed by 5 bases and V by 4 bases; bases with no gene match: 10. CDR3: CASSRSQTSGTHNEQFF. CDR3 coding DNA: TGTGCCAGCAGCCGCTCCCAGACTAGCGGGACCCACAATGAGCAGTTCTTC.

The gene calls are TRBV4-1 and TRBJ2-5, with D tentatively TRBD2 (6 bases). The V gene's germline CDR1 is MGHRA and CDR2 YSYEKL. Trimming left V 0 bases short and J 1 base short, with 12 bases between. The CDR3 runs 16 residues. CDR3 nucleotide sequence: TGCGCCAGCAGCCAAGAGGAAGCGGGTCTCCAAGAGACCCAGTACTTC. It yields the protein CASSQEEAGLQETQYF.

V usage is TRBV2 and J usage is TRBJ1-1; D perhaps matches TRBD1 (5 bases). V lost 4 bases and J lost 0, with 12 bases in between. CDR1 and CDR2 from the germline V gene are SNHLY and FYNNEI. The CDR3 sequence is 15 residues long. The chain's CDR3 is CASSVYGGMNTEAFF. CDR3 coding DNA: TGTGCCAGCAGTGTTTACGGGGGGATGAACACTGAAGCTTTCTTT.

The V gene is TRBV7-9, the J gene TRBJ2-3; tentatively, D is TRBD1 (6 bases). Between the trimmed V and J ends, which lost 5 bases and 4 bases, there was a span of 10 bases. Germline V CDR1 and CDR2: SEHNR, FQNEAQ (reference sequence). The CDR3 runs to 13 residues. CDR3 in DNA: TGTGCCAGCAGCCCACAGGGAGCAGATACGCAGTATTTT. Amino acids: CASSPQGADTQYF.

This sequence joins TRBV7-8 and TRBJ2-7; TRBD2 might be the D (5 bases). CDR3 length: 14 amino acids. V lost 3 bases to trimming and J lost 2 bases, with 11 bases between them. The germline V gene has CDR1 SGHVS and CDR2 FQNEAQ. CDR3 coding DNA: TGTGCCAGCAGCTTCCGGGAAATTCCCTACGAGCAGTACTTC. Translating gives CASSFREIPYEQYF. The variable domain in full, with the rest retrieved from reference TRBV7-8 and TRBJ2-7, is GAGVSQSPRYKVAKRGQDVALRCDPISGHVSLFWYQQALGQGPEFLTYFQNEAQLDKSGLPSDRFFAERPEGSVSTLKIQRTQQEDSAVYLCASSFREIPYEQYFGPGTRLTVT.

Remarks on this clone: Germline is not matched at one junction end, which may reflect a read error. CDR3 sequence reads: CASSLRGYVQYF. For the CDR3, the DNA is TGTGCCAGCAGCTTGAGAGGGTACGTGCAGTACTTC. The V call is TRBV5-6, the J call TRBJ2-7; TRBD2 might be the D (5 bases). The CDR3 is 12 amino acids. Germline loops: CDR1 SGHDT, CDR2 YYEEEE. Filled out from reference TRBV5-6 and TRBJ2-7, the complete variable domain reads DAGVTQSPTHLIKTRGQQVTLRCSPKSGHDTVSWYQQALGQGPQFIFQYYEEEERQRGNFPDRFSGHQFPNYSSELNVNALLLGDSALYLCASSLRGYVQYFGPGTRLTVT.

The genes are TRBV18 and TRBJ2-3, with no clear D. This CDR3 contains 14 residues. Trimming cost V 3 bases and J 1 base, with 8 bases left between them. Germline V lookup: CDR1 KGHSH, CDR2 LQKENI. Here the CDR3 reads CASSPLAGTDTQYF. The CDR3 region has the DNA TGTGCCAGCTCACCTTTGGCAGGCACAGATACGCAGTATTTT. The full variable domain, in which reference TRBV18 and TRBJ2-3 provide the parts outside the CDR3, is NAGVMQNPRHLVRRRGQEARLRCSPMKGHSHVYWYRQLPEEGLKFMVYLQKENIIDESGMPKERFSAEFPKEGPSILRIQQVVRGDSAAYFCASSPLAGTDTQYFGPGTRLTVL.

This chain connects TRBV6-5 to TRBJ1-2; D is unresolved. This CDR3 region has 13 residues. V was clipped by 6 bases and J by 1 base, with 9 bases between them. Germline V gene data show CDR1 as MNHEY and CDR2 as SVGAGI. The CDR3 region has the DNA TGTGCCAGCAGAGCGACCTTTAACTATGGCTACACCTTC. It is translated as CASRATFNYGYTF.

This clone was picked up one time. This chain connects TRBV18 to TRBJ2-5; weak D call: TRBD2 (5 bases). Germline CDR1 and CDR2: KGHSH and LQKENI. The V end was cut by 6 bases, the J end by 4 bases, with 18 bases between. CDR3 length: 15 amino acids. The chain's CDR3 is CASSLNEGVTETQYF. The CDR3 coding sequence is TGTGCCAGCTCCCTAAACGAGGGAGTGACAGAGACCCAGTACTTC.

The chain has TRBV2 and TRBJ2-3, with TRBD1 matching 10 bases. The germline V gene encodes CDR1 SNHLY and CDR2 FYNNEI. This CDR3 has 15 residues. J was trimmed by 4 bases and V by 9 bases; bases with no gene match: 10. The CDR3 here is CARLIRDRGADTQYF. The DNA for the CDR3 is TGTGCCAGATTGATCCGGGACAGGGGCGCAGATACGCAGTATTTT.

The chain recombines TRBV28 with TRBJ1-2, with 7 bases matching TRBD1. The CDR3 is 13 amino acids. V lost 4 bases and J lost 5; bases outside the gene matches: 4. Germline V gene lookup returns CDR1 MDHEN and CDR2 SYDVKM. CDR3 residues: CASSSQGLYGYTF. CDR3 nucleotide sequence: TGTGCCAGCAGTTCACAGGGGTTGTATGGCTACACCTTC.

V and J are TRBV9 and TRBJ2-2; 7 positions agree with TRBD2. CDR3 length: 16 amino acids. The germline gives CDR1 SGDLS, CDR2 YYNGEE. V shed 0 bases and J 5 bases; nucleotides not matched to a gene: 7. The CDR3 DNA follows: TGTGCCAGCAGCGTAGCCAGCGGGAAGGTAACCGGGGAGCTGTTTTTT. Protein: CASSVASGKVTGELFF.

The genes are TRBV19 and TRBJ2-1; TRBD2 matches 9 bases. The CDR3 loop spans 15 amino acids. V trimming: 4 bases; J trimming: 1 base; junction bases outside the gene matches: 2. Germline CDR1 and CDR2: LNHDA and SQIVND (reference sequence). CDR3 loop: CASSSLAGSYNEQFF. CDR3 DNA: TGTGCCAGTAGTAGCCTAGCGGGATCCTACAATGAGCAGTTCTTC.

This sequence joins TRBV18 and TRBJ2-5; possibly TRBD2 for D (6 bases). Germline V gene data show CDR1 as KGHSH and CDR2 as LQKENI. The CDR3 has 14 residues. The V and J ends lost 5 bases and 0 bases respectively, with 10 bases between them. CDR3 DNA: TGTGCCAGCTCAACCACGGGAGACCAAGAGACCCAGTACTTC. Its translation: CASSTTGDQETQYF.

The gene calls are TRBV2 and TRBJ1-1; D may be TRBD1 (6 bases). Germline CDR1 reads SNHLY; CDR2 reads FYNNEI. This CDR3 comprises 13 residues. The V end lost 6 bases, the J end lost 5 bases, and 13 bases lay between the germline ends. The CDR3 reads CASRKQGETEAFF. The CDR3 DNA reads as TGTGCCAGCAGGAAACAGGGAGAAACTGAAGCTTTCTTT.

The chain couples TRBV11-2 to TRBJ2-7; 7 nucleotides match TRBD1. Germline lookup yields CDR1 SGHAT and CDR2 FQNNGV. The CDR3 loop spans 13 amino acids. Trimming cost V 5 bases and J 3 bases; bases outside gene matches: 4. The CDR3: CASSIYRGYEQYF. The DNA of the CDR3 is TGTGCCAGCAGCATTTACAGGGGCTACGAGCAGTACTTC.

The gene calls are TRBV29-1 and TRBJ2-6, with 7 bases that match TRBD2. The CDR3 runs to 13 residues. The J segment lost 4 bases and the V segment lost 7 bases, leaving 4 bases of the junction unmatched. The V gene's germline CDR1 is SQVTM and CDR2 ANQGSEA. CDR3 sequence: CSAGEGGANVLTF. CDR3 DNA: TGCAGCGCGGGGGAGGGGGGGGCCAACGTCCTGACTTTC.

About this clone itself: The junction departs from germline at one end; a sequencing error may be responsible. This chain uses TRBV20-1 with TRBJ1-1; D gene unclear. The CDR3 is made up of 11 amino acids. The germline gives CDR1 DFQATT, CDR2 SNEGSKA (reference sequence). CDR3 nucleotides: TGCAGTACGAGATTGAAAACTGAAGCTTTCTTT. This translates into CSTRLKTEAFF.

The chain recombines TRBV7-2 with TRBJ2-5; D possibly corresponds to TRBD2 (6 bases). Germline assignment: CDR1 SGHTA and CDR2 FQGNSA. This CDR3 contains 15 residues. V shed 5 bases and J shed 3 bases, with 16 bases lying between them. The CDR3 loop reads CASSRQLSGEETQYF. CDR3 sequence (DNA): TGTGCCAGCAGCCGACAGCTCTCGGGGGAAGAGACCCAGTACTTC.

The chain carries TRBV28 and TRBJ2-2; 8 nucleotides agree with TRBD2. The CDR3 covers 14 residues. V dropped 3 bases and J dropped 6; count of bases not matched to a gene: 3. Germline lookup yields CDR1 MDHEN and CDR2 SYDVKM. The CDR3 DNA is TGTGCCAGCAGTTTGTCGGGAGGGTCCGGGGAGCTGTTTTTT. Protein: CASSLSGGSGELFF.

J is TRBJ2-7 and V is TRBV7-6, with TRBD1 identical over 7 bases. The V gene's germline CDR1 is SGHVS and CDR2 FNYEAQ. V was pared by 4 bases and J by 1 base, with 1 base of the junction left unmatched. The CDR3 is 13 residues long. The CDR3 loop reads CASSWGQSYEQYF. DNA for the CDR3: TGTGCCAGCAGCTGGGGACAGTCCTACGAGCAGTACTTC.